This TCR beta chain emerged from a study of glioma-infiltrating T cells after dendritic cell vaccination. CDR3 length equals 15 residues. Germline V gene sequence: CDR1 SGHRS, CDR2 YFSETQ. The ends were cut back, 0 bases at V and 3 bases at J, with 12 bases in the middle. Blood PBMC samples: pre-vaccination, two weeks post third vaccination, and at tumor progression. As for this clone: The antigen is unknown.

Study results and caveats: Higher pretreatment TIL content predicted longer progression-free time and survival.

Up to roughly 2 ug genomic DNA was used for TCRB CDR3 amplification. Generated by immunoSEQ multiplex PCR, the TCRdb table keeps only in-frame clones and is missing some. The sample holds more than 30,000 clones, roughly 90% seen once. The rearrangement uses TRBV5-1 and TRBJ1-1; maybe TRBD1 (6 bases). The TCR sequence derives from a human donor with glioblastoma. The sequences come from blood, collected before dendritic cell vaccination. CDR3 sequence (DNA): TGCGCCAGCAGCTTGGACAGGGTAGAGGACACTGAAGCTTTCTTT. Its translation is CASSLDRVEDTEAFF.